This section outlines one T cell receptor beta chain sequence together with its context. This sample was taken from a study of blood T cells in healthy people across ages. Trimming took 6 bases from V and 1 from J; bases not matched to a gene: 5. Looked up from germline, CDR1 is SQVTM and CDR2 is ANQGSEA. The CDR3 runs to 13 residues. A J-beta primer mix and a sample-barcoded 5' primer were used in a second PCR of roughly 7 to 12 cycles. TCRdb independently ran MiXCR on the 5' RACE reads; one entry per CDR3 protein. The repertoire holds approximately 290,000 distinct CDR3 sequences, with about 25% as singletons.

Sequencing was performed on blood. V is TRBV29-1 and J is TRBJ2-5; 7 positions agree with TRBD1. The sequence was obtained from a woman aged 70-85 years in good health. The CDR3 loop reads CSVDDRVQETQYF. CDR3 coding DNA: TGCAGCGTGGATGACAGGGTCCAAGAGACCCAGTACTTC.